The clone carrying this TCR beta chain has more than one count but fewer than ten. Germline CDR1 SGHRS, CDR2 YFSETQ. This CDR3 is built from 10 residues. V was trimmed by 2 bases and J by 10 bases, leaving 3 bases between them. This sample is drawn from a study of blood T cell repertoires in COVID-19. Turning to the study itself: Acute and convalescent COVID-19 samples came from the United States, Italy and Spain. T cells, B-cell-depleted T cells, or PBMCs provided the cDNA or gDNA that served as material.

How the authors handled the data: Reference gene primers were amplified, and this amplification served to estimate nucleated cell counts. Profiling relied on immunoSEQ multiplex PCR, and the TCRdb table lists in-frame clones only, not all of them. Clone size and V and J calls were adopted from that table, with D and trimming inferred from the DNA. Of about 140,000 clones listed, about four fifths are singletons. Sample: peripheral blood. The TCR sequence derives from a human donor in a cohort sampled during active COVID-19. The chain joins TRBV5-1 to TRBJ1-4; D unclear. CDR3 coding DNA: TGCGCCAGCAGCTTAGCAAAACTGTTTTTT. Translated, it gives CASSLAKLFF. Full variable domain (rest looked up from reference TRBV5-1 and TRBJ1-4): KAGVTQTPRYLIKTRGQQVTLSCSPISGHRSVSWYQQTPGQGLQFLFEYFSETQRNKGNFPGRFSGRQFSNSRSEMNVSTLELGDSALYLCASSLAKLFFGSGTQLSVL.